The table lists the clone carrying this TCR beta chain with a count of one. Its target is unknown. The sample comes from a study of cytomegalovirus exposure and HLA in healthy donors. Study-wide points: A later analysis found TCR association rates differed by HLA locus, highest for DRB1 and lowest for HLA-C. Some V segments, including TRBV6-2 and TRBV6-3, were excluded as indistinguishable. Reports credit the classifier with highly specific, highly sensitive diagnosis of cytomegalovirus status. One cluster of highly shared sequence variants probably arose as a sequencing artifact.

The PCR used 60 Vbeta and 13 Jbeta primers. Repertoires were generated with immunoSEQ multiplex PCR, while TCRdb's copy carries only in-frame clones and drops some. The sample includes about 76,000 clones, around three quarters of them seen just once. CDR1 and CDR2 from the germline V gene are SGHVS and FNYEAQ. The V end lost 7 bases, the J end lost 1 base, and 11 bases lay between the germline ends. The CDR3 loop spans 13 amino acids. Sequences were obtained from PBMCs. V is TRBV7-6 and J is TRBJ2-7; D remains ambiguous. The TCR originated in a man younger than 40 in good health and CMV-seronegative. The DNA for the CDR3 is TGTGCCAGCACCTCTAACCCGTCCTACGAGCAGTACTTC. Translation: CASTSNPSYEQYF.